A single sample gave rise to the 13 T cell receptor beta chains below, sequenced in a study of blood T cell repertoires in COVID-19. Profiling relied on immunoSEQ multiplex PCR, and the TCRdb table lists in-frame clones only, not all of them. The table lists around 150,000 clones, 65% to 90% of them singletons. Sequences were obtained from peripheral blood. These receptors came from a man between 65 and 80 years old with acute or convalescent COVID-19.

This clone was observed once. Distinct nucleotide sequences in the sample also encode this CDR3. The chain recombines TRBV12-3 or TRBV12-4 with TRBJ1-2, with D uncertain. CDR3 length equals 13 residues. V was trimmed by 2 bases and J by 2 bases, leaving 6 bases between them. The CDR3 coding sequence is TGTGCCAGCAGTTTAACAGCCAACTATGGCTACACCTTC. It translates to CASSLTANYGYTF.

The chain carries TRBV20-1 and TRBJ2-4, with 7 bases aligning to TRBD2. The length of the CDR3 is 14 residues. V lost 3 bases and J lost 8; bases outside the gene matches: 10. The germline V gene encodes CDR1 DFQATT and CDR2 SNEGSKA (reference sequence). The DNA for the CDR3 is TGCAGTGCTAGTATTGGCAGGGCGGGAGACATTCAGTACTTC. This translates into CSASIGRAGDIQYF.

The rearrangement uses TRBV5-6 and TRBJ2-7; 7 bases fit TRBD1. Germline loops: CDR1 SGHDT, CDR2 YYEEEE. The CDR3 sequence is 14 residues long. The ends lost 0 bases at V and 0 bases at J; junction bases unmatched: 0. The DNA of the CDR3 is TGTGCCAGCAGCTTGGGACAGGGCTCCTACGAGCAGTACTTC. Translation: CASSLGQGSYEQYF.

The chain employs TRBV5-4 and TRBJ2-2, with 8 nucleotides matching TRBD1. Per the germline V gene, CDR1 is SGHNT and CDR2 is YYREEE (reference sequence). J was trimmed by 7 bases and V by 5 bases; bases with no gene match: 13. This CDR3 has 16 amino acids. The CDR3 loop is CASSTGQGAQGGELFF. DNA for the CDR3: TGTGCCAGCAGTACCGGGCAGGGGGCGCAGGGCGGGGAGCTGTTTTTT.

This chain uses TRBV6-6 with TRBJ1-5; a weak D match, TRBD1 (5 bases). V lost 5 bases, J lost 7 bases, and 15 bases lay in between. Germline V gene sequence: CDR1 MNHNY, CDR2 SVGAGI (reference sequence). The CDR3 runs 14 residues. Here the CDR3 DNA reads TGTGCCAGCAGTAGGGGTCGGGCGGGACAGCCCCAGCATTTT. Translation gives CASSRGRAGQPQHF.

CDR3 sequence reads: CASSSGVQETQYF. CDR3 DNA: TGTGCCAGCAGTTCAGGGGTCCAAGAGACCCAGTACTTC. This chain connects TRBV12-3 or TRBV12-4 to TRBJ2-5, with D possibly matching TRBD1 (6 bases). Trimming stripped 4 bases from V and 1 base from J, with 7 bases between. This CDR3 region has 13 residues.

The chain has TRBV29-1 and TRBJ2-1, with D unclear. Germline V gives CDR1 SQVTM, CDR2 ANQGSEA. Trimming removed 4 bases at V and 5 bases at J, with 9 bases between. The CDR3 has 12 amino acids. CDR3 sequence reads: CSVAADNNEQFF. DNA of the CDR3: TGCAGCGTTGCGGCAGACAACAATGAGCAGTTCTTC.

The chain combines TRBV7-9 with TRBJ2-3; weak D call: TRBD2 (6 bases). This CDR3 spans 14 amino acids. Per germline, CDR1 SEHNR and CDR2 FQNEAQ (reference sequence). Trimming stripped 5 bases from V and 6 bases from J, with 15 bases between. CDR3 nucleotides: TGTGCCAGCAGCCCCACCGGGGAGGTCGATACGCAGTATTTT. Protein product: CASSPTGEVDTQYF.

This clone has only a few counts. V and J are TRBV7-9 and TRBJ2-7; D might be TRBD1 (5 bases). V was shortened by 5 bases and J by 6 bases, with 17 bases between the two germline ends. The CDR3 spans 14 residues. In germline, CDR1 is SEHNR, CDR2 FQNEAQ (reference sequence). In DNA form, the CDR3 reads TGTGCCAGCAGCGTACGAGACAGCACTGGCGAGCAGTACTTC. Its translation: CASSVRDSTGEQYF.

The chain links TRBV5-1 to TRBJ2-1, with 9 nucleotides matching TRBD2. CDR3 length equals 13 residues. Unmatched junction bases numbered 0, after V lost 2 bases and J lost 6 bases. Germline V gene lookup returns CDR1 SGHRS and CDR2 YFSETQ. CDR3 bases: TGCGCCAGCAGCTTTAGCGGGAGCAATGAGCAGTTCTTC. This gives the protein CASSFSGSNEQFF.

About this clone: The same CDR3 arises from other DNA sequences in this sample as well. J is TRBJ2-3 and V is TRBV11-3, with TRBD1 identical over 7 bases. There are 14 residues in the CDR3. Germline V CDR1 and CDR2: SGHNT, YENEEA. J gave up 4 bases and V 5 bases, and 6 bases lay outside the gene matches. The CDR3 protein is CASSPTGASDTQYF. The CDR3 bases are TGTGCCAGCAGCCCCACAGGGGCATCAGATACGCAGTATTTT. The complete variable domain, with remaining parts taken from reference TRBV11-3 and TRBJ2-3, reads EAGVVQSPRYKIIEKKQPVAFWCNPISGHNTLYWYLQNLGQGPELLIRYENEEAVDDSQLPKDRFSAERLKGVDSTLKIQPAELGDSAVYLCASSPTGASDTQYFGPGTRLTVL.

A remark on this clone: Additional DNA sequences in this sample encode the identical CDR3. The chain couples TRBV28 to TRBJ1-6; 10 bases are a match to TRBD1. Germline CDR1 MDHEN, CDR2 SYDVKM. The CDR3 is made up of 15 amino acids. J lost 6 bases, V lost 9 bases, and 8 bases had no gene match. Here the CDR3 DNA reads TGTGCCAGTACCGTTAGACAGGGGGCTAATTCACCCCTCCACTTT. It translates to CASTVRQGANSPLHF.

The genes are TRBV6-5 and TRBJ1-6, with 8 bases that match TRBD1. The CDR3 has 15 amino acids. Trimming at V came to 6 bases and at J to 6 bases, leaving 7 bases not matched to a gene. Germline-derived CDR1 and CDR2 are MNHEY and SVGAGI. The CDR3 bases are TGTGCCAGCAGGCTGGACAGGGCTATTAATTCACCCCTCCACTTT. This translates into CASRLDRAINSPLHF.